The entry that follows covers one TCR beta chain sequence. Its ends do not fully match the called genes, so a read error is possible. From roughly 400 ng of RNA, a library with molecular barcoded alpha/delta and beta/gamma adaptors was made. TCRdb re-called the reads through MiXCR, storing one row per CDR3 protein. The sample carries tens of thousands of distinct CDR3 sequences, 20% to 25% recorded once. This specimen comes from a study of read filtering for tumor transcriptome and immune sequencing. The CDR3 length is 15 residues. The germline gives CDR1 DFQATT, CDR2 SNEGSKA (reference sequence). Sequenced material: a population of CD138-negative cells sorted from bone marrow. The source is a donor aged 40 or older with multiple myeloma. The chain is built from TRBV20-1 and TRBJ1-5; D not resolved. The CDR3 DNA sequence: TGCAGTGCTAGTTTCTCAGGAAATAGCCATCAGCCCCAGCATTTT. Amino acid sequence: CSASFSGNSHQPQHF.